This TCR beta chain was obtained from a study of CD8 T cells in Susac syndrome. Reverse transcription used roughly 0.45 to 1 ug RNA and random hexamers. MiXCR, run by TCRdb on the immunoSEQ multiplex PCR reads, gives a single entry per CDR3 protein. Found here are about 200,000 distinct CDR3 sequences, 95% of them singletons; the top ten hold less than 0.11%. V gave up 0 bases and J gave up 4 bases, with 16 bases separating them. CDR3 length: 16 amino acids. Germline lookup yields CDR1 SGDLS and CDR2 YYNGEE. The sequencing input was CD4+ T cells from PBMCs. This clonotype originated in a human donor in good health. The V call is TRBV9, the J call TRBJ2-5, with D possibly being TRBD2 (7 bases). The CDR3 spells CASSVEGGGAGETQYF. CDR3 coding DNA: TGTGCCAGCAGCGTAGAAGGGGGGGGTGCGGGAGAGACCCAGTACTTC. The full variable domain, rest sourced from reference TRBV9 and TRBJ2-5, is DSGVTQTPKHLITATGQRVTLRCSPRSGDLSVYWYQQSLDQGLQFLIQYYNGEERAKGNILERFSAQQFPDLHSELNLSSLELGDSALYFCASSVEGGGAGETQYFGPGTRLLVL.